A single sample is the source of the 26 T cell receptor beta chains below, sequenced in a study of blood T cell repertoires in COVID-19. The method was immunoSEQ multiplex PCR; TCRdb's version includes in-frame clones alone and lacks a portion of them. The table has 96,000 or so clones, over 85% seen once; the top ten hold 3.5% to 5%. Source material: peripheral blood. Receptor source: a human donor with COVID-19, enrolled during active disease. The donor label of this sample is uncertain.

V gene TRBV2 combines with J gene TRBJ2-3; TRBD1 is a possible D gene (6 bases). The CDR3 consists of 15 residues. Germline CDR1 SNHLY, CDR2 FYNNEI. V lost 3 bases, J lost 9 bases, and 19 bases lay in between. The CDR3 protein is CASSDGAGAAPTQYF. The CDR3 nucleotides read TGTGCCAGCAGTGACGGGGCAGGGGCAGCCCCCACGCAGTATTTT.

The CDR3 is CASSLPYLGGGTEAFF. In nucleotides, the CDR3 is TGTGCCAGCAGCCTGCCGTATCTAGGAGGAGGCACTGAAGCTTTCTTT. The chain employs TRBV5-6 and TRBJ1-1; no reliable D call. Germline values: CDR1 SGHDT, CDR2 YYEEEE. The CDR3 totals 16 residues. V lost 4 bases and J lost 4, with 20 bases in between.

The CDR3 nucleotides are TGTGCCTCGAAGTGGGGGACAGACACAAATCAGCCCCAGCATTTT. This encodes CASKWGTDTNQPQHF. The chain links TRBV19 to TRBJ1-5, with 7 bases identical to TRBD1. This CDR3 region has 15 residues. Germline V gives CDR1 LNHDA, CDR2 SQIVND (reference sequence). Trimming removed 11 bases from V and 4 bases from J; junction bases left unmatched: 14. Drawing the rest from reference TRBV19 and TRBJ1-5, the complete variable domain is DGGITQSPKYLFRKEGQNVTLSCEQNLNHDAMYWYRQDPGQGLRLIYYSQIVNDFQKGDIAEGYSVSREKKESFPLTVTSAQKNPTAFYLCASKWGTDTNQPQHFGDGTRLSIL.

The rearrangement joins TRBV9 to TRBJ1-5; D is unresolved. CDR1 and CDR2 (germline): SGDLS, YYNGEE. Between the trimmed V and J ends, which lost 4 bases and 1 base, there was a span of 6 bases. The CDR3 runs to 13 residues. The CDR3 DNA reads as TGTGCCAGCAGCCGAGGGAGCAATCAGCCCCAGCATTTT. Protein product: CASSRGSNQPQHF.

CDR3 in amino acids: CASSELASGGLAKNIQYF. As DNA, the CDR3 is TGTGCCAGCAGTGAATTGGCTAGCGGGGGGTTAGCCAAAAACATTCAGTACTTC. This sequence joins TRBV6-1 and TRBJ2-4, with 11 bases that match TRBD2. CDR1 is MNHNS and CDR2 is SASEGT in the germline V gene. The CDR3 is made up of 18 amino acids. Trimming took 2 bases from V and 0 from J; bases not matched to a gene: 6.

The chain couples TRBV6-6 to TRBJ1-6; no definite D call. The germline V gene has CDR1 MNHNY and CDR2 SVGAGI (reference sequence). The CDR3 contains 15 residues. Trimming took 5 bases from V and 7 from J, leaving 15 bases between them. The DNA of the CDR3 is TGTGCCAGCAGTGGAGACGGACGGGAGAATTCACCCCTCCACTTT. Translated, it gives CASSGDGRENSPLHF.

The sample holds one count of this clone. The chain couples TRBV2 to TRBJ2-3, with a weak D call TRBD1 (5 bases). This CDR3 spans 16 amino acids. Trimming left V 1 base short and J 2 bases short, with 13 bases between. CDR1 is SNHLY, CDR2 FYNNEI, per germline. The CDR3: CASSEEGPHATDTQYF. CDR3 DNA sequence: TGTGCCAGCAGTGAAGAGGGGCCACATGCCACAGATACGCAGTATTTT.

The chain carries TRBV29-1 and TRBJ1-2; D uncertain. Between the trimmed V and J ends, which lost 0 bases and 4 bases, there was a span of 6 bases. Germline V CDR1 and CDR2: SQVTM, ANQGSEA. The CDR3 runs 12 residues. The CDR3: CSVEENSYGYTF. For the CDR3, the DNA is TGCAGCGTTGAAGAAAACTCCTATGGCTACACCTTC.

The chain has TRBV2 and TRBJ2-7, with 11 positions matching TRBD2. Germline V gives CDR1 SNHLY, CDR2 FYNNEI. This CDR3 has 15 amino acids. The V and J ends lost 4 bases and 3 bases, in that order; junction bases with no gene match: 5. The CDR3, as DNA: TGTGCCAGCAGTGCCCAGACTAGCGGGAACTACGAGCAGTACTTC. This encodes CASSAQTSGNYEQYF.

The CDR3, as DNA: TGTGCCAGCAGCTTAAGGGACACCAATCAGCCCCAGCATTTT. It codes for CASSLRDTNQPQHF. V is TRBV5-6 and J is TRBJ1-5; tentative D call: TRBD1 (6 bases). The CDR3 runs 14 residues. The ends were cut back, 2 bases at V and 3 bases at J, with 9 bases in the middle. The germline V gene encodes CDR1 SGHDT and CDR2 YYEEEE.

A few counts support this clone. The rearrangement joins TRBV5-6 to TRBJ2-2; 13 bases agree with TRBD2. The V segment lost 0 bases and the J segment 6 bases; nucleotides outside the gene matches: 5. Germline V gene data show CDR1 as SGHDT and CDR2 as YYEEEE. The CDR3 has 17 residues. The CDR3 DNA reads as TGTGCCAGCAGCTTGGAAGGACTAGCGGGAGTAGCCGGGGAGCTGTTTTTT. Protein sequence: CASSLEGLAGVAGELFF.

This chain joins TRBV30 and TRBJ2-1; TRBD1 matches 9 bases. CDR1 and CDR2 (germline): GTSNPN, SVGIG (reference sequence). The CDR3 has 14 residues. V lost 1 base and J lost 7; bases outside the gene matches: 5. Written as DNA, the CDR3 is TGTGCCTGGAGTGGAGGACAGGGGATTAATGAGCAGTTCTTC. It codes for CAWSGGQGINEQFF.

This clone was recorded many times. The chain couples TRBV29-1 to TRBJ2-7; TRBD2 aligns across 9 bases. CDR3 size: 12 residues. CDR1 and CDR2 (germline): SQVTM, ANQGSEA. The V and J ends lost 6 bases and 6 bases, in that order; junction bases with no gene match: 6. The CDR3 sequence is CSVVAGAGEQYF. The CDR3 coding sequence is TGCAGCGTCGTAGCGGGAGCGGGCGAGCAGTACTTC.

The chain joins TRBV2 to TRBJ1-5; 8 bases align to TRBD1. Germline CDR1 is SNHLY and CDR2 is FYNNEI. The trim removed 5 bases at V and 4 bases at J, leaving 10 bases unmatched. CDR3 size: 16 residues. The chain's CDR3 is CASSRSDRGRNQPQHF. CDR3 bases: TGTGCCAGCAGTCGCAGCGACAGGGGTCGTAATCAGCCCCAGCATTTT.

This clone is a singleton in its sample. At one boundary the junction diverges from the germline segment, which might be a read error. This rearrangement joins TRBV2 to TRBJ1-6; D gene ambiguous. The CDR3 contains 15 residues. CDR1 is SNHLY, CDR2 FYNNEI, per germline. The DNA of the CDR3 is TGTGCCAGCACTGAAGAGGGAGATTATAATTCACCCCTCCACTTT. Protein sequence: CASTEEGDYNSPLHF.

The DNA of the CDR3 is TGTGCCAGCAGCTTGAGGGACAGGGTCAACTATGGCTACACCTTC. It codes for CASSLRDRVNYGYTF. The chain couples TRBV5-6 to TRBJ1-2, with 9 nucleotides matching TRBD1. This CDR3 comprises 15 residues. The germline CDR1 and CDR2 sequences are SGHDT and YYEEEE. J gave up 2 bases and V 1 base, and 3 bases lay outside the gene matches. Complete variable domain (other parts from reference TRBV5-6 and TRBJ1-2): DAGVTQSPTHLIKTRGQQVTLRCSPKSGHDTVSWYQQALGQGPQFIFQYYEEEERQRGNFPDRFSGHQFPNYSSELNVNALLLGDSALYLCASSLRDRVNYGYTFGSGTRLTVV.

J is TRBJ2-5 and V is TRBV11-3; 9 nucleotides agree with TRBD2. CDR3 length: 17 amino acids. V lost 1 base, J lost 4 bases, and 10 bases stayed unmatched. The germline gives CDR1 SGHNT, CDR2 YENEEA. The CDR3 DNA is TGTGCCAGCAGCTTAGGGATTGCGAGCGGGAGGATAGAGACCCAGTACTTC. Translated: CASSLGIASGRIETQYF.

The CDR3 region has the DNA TGTGCCAGCAGTGAAGTTCGTGGGGCAAGCGACTATGGCTACACCTTC. It translates to CASSEVRGASDYGYTF. The chain employs TRBV6-1 and TRBJ1-2, with a tentative D call TRBD1 (5 bases). V was trimmed by 1 base and J by 3 bases, leaving 15 bases between them. The CDR3 runs to 16 residues. Germline V gene lookup returns CDR1 MNHNS and CDR2 SASEGT.

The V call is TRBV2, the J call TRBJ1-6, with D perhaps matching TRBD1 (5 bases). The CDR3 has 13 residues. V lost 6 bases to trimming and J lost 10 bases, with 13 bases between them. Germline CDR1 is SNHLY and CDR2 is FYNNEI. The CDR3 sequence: CASSGTGGSPLHF. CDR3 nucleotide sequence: TGTGCCAGCAGCGGGACGGGGGGGTCACCCCTCCACTTT.

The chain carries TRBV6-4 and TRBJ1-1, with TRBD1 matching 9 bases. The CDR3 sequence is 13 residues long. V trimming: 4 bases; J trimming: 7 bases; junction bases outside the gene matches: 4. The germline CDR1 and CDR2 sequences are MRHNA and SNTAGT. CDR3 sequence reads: CASSGQGGGEAFF. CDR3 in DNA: TGTGCCAGCAGTGGACAGGGGGGTGGTGAAGCTTTCTTT.

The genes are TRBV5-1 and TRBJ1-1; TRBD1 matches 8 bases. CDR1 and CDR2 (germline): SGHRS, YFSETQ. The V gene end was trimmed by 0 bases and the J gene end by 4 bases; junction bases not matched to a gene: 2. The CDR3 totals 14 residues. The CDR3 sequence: CASSLDRGSTEAFF. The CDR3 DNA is TGCGCCAGCAGCTTGGACAGGGGGAGCACTGAAGCTTTCTTT.

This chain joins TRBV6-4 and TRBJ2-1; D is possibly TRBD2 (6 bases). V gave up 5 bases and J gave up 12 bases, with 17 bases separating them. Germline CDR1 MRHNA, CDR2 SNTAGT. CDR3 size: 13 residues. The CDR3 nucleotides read TGTGCCAGCAGTACCACTGTCGGAGGGGCGCAGTTCTTC. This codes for CASSTTVGGAQFF.

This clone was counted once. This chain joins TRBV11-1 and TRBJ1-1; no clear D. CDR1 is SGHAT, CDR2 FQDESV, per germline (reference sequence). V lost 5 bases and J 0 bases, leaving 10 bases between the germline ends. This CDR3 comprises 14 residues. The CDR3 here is CASSRQALNTEAFF. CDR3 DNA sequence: TGTGCCAGCAGCCGGCAGGCCTTGAACACTGAAGCTTTCTTT.

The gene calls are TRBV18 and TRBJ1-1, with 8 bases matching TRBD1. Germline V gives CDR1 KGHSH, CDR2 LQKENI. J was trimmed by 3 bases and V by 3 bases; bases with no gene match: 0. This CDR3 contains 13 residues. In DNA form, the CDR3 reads TGTGCCAGCTCACCGACAGGGGACACTGAAGCTTTCTTT. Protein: CASSPTGDTEAFF.

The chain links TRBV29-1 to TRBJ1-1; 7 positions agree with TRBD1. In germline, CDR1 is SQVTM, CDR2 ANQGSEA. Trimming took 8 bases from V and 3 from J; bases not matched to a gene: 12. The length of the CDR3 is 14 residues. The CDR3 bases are TGCAGCACGAGCCCCGGGACAGCGTACACTGAAGCTTTCTTT. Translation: CSTSPGTAYTEAFF.

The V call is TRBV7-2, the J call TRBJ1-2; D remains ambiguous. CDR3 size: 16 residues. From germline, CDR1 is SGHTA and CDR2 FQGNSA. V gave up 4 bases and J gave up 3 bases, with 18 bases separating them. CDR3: CASSSPGSGVYYGYTF. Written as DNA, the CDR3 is TGTGCCAGCAGCTCCCCGGGTAGCGGCGTCTACTATGGCTACACCTTC.